This T cell receptor beta chain was obtained from a study of cytomegalovirus exposure and HLA in healthy donors. Study outcomes and limitations: According to the study, some 160 TCR beta chains were cytomegalovirus-associated. TCR beta V- and J-gene trimming, according to a later analysis, was linked to a missense DCLRE1C variant. The study found most TCR sequences rare, yet found some public TCRs in many donors. Earlier analysis found most TCR beta V segments productive about 87% or about 30% of the time.

Note on this clone: The antigen is undetermined.

Primers: 60 Vbeta forward and 13 Jbeta reverse. Only in-frame clones appear in the TCRdb table, and some are missing; sequencing was by immunoSEQ multiplex PCR. The repertoire holds tens of thousands of clones, with 70% to 85% as singletons. CDR3 length equals 14 residues. Germline loops: CDR1 SGHRS, CDR2 YFSETQ. After removal of 2 bases from V and 3 bases from J, the junction contained 1 base not matched to a gene. This receptor was identified in a man aged 65 to 85 in good health and CMV-seropositive. Sequenced input: PBMCs. J is TRBJ2-2 and V is TRBV5-1; 7 nucleotides match TRBD1. The CDR3 DNA sequence: TGCGCCAGCAGCTTTACAGGGGACACCGGGGAGCTGTTTTTT. Encoded protein: CASSFTGDTGELFF.